Shown below are 29 T cell receptor beta chains from a single sample sequenced in a study of shared clonotypes between healthy human individuals (dated by TCRdb to 2018 to 2020). Libraries were made using the immunoSEQ multiplex PCR assay. This immuneACCESS table, as held by TCRdb, lists in-frame sequences with V and J called but not all clones. Of the missing ones, under half trace to an unresolved V gene in checked studies; the others have no known cause. The sample records over a million clones, around 98.5% of which are singletons. In total, the top ten clones hold 0.36% of the sample. The sequenced sample was naive CD4+ T cells sorted from blood. The cell subset or site label corresponds to: CD45RA+ positively selected. The receptor set was obtained from a man aged 25-40 years in good health.

The genes are TRBV7-3 and TRBJ2-2; D gene unclear. Germline CDR1 reads SGHTA; CDR2 reads FQGTGA. The CDR3 is made up of 12 amino acids. V shed 8 bases and J shed 6 bases, with 10 bases lying between them. CDR3 sequence reads: CASSPRAGELFF. CDR3 nucleotides: TGTGCCAGCTCTCCGAGAGCCGGGGAGCTGTTTTTT.

This sequence joins TRBV28 and TRBJ1-1; no clear D gene. CDR3 length equals 12 residues. CDR1 and CDR2 from the germline V gene are MDHEN and SYDVKM. The ends were cut back, 7 bases at V and 7 bases at J, with 13 bases in the middle. The CDR3 DNA follows: TGTGCCAGCATCCCTGCCGTGGGTGAAGCTTTCTTT. Protein product: CASIPAVGEAFF.

The chain links TRBV2 to TRBJ2-1; a possible D gene is TRBD1 (5 bases). In germline, CDR1 is SNHLY, CDR2 FYNNEI. Trimming removed 2 bases from V and 9 bases from J, with 14 bases in between. The CDR3 is 14 residues long. In nucleotides, the CDR3 is TGTGCCAGCAGTGAATTATCCAGGGTGGGTGAGCAGTTCTTC. As protein: CASSELSRVGEQFF.

This chain connects TRBV6-1 to TRBJ1-3, with 7 bases lining up with TRBD1. This CDR3 has 14 amino acids. The germline V gene encodes CDR1 MNHNS and CDR2 SASEGT. V was clipped by 8 bases and J by 0 bases; unmatched bases: 4. The CDR3 here is CASQGQSSGNTIYF. In DNA form, the CDR3 reads TGTGCCAGCCAGGGACAGAGCTCTGGAAACACCATATATTTT.

The chain has TRBV4-3 and TRBJ1-3, with D unclear. The length of the CDR3 is 13 residues. The germline CDR1 and CDR2 sequences are LGHNA and YSLEER. V was clipped by 1 base and J by 2 bases, with 3 bases between them. The CDR3 DNA reads TGCGCCAGCAGCCAAGTTACTGGAAACACCATATATTTT. The encoded protein is CASSQVTGNTIYF.

The chain uses TRBV16 and TRBJ2-1; TRBD2 matches at 7 bases. Germline V lookup: CDR1 KGHSY, CDR2 FQNENV. V shed 3 bases, J shed 2 bases, and the junction held 4 bases outside the gene matches. The CDR3 sequence is 15 residues long. In nucleotides, the CDR3 is TGTGCCAGCAGCCAGGGGGGGGTTACCTACAATGAGCAGTTCTTC. Translating gives CASSQGGVTYNEQFF.

This clone is a singleton in its sample. This chain uses TRBV28 with TRBJ2-2; 10 bases map to TRBD1. Per germline, CDR1 MDHEN and CDR2 SYDVKM. The CDR3 runs 15 residues. V shed 6 bases and J 5 bases; nucleotides not matched to a gene: 6. CDR3 region: CASRTGGSGTGELFF. CDR3 nucleotides: TGTGCCAGCAGGACAGGGGGCTCAGGAACCGGGGAGCTGTTTTTT.

V usage is TRBV7-8 and J usage is TRBJ2-2; 9 bases fit TRBD2. This CDR3 has 14 residues. Germline CDR1 and CDR2: SGHVS and FQNEAQ. The CDR3 DNA reads as TGTGGCGGCGCGACTAGCGGGAACACCGGGGAGCTGTTTTTT. It yields the protein CGGATSGNTGELFF.

The rearrangement joins TRBV11-1 to TRBJ2-3, with 7 nucleotides matching TRBD2. The V and J ends lost 0 bases and 3 bases, in that order; junction bases with no gene match: 9. CDR1 SGHAT and CDR2 FQDESV come from the germline V gene (reference sequence). This CDR3 is built from 17 residues. The CDR3 DNA reads as TGTGCCAGCAGCTTAGCGGTTTCGCGGGAGCAGACAGATACGCAGTATTTT. It translates to CASSLAVSREQTDTQYF.

The V call is TRBV6-1, the J call TRBJ2-7; D is perhaps TRBD2 (7 bases). Germline V CDR1 and CDR2: MNHNS, SASEGT. The V end was cut by 6 bases, the J end by 4 bases, with 13 bases between. The length of the CDR3 is 13 residues. CDR3 protein: CASRWGGAYEQYF. The CDR3 coding sequence is TGTGCCAGCAGGTGGGGGGGCGCGTACGAGCAGTACTTC.

This clone was seen a single time. The rearrangement links TRBV11-2 to TRBJ2-7; a possible D gene is TRBD1 (5 bases). CDR3 size: 15 residues. V was shortened by 7 bases and J by 7 bases, with 23 bases between the two germline ends. Per the germline V gene, CDR1 is SGHAT and CDR2 is FQNNGV. The CDR3 DNA reads TGTGCCAGCACGGTCAGTCCCCAGGGTACGAGGGAGCAGTACTTC. Protein sequence: CASTVSPQGTREQYF.

V usage is TRBV7-2 and J usage is TRBJ1-1; D call uncertain. Germline CDR1 SGHTA, CDR2 FQGNSA. This CDR3 spans 14 amino acids. Trimming took 5 bases from V and 0 from J, leaving 10 bases between them. CDR3 in DNA: TGTGCCAGCAGCCCTCAGGTCCTGAACACTGAAGCTTTCTTT. As protein: CASSPQVLNTEAFF.

V usage is TRBV6-1 and J usage is TRBJ2-7, with no clear D. The CDR3 totals 14 residues. Germline CDR1 is MNHNS and CDR2 is SASEGT. Trimming shortened V by 2 bases and J by 6 bases, and 14 bases separated the two germline ends. CDR3 protein: CASSEYLLGFEQYF. In DNA form, the CDR3 reads TGTGCCAGCAGTGAATATCTTCTGGGATTCGAGCAGTACTTC.

This clone has a single count. The chain uses TRBV19 and TRBJ2-1; 7 bases are a match to TRBD2. The length of the CDR3 is 15 residues. Trimming at V came to 8 bases and at J to 5 bases, leaving 12 bases not matched to a gene. The germline gives CDR1 LNHDA, CDR2 SQIVND (reference sequence). The CDR3 DNA reads as TGTGCCAGTGCCTTTTCAGTGGGAGGGCACAATGAGCAGTTCTTC. This codes for CASAFSVGGHNEQFF.

This chain uses TRBV7-3 with TRBJ2-3, with 12 nucleotides matching TRBD1. The CDR3 loop spans 17 amino acids. Losses at the gene ends were 5 bases for V and 2 bases for J; bases not matched to a gene: 8. Germline assignment: CDR1 SGHTA and CDR2 FQGTGA. CDR3 amino acids: CASSEGTGGFPTDTQYF. For the CDR3, the DNA is TGTGCCAGCAGCGAAGGGACAGGGGGCTTCCCCACAGATACGCAGTATTTT.

The chain uses TRBV6-6 and TRBJ2-3; 7 nucleotides align to TRBD1. Germline V CDR1 and CDR2: MNHNY, SVGAGI (reference sequence). Trimming took 5 bases from V and 2 from J; bases not matched to a gene: 7. The CDR3 spans 15 residues. CDR3 DNA: TGTGCCAGCAGTAATTCGGGGACAGCCACAGATACGCAGTATTTT. This translates into CASSNSGTATDTQYF.

The V call is TRBV21-1, the J call TRBJ2-1; the DNA was not compared with TRBD1, the D call given in the table. TRBV21-1 is classified as a pseudogene. CDR3 length equals 17 residues. The CDR3, as DNA: TGTGCCAGCAGCAAAGCGACAAGTAAAGTAGGGGACAATGAGCAGTTCTTC. Protein: CASSKATSKVGDNEQFF.

The genes are TRBV6-1 and TRBJ2-3, with TRBD2 matching over 9 bases. This CDR3 has 15 residues. The germline V gene has CDR1 MNHNS and CDR2 SASEGT. Trimming cost V 5 bases and J 2 bases; bases outside gene matches: 5. This chain's CDR3 is CASSSTSGYTDTQYF. DNA for the CDR3: TGTGCCAGCAGTAGTACTAGCGGGTACACAGATACGCAGTATTTT.

V is TRBV2 and J is TRBJ2-5, with 14 bases that match TRBD2. CDR3 length equals 14 residues. The germline V gene has CDR1 SNHLY and CDR2 FYNNEI. V lost 5 bases and J lost 14; bases outside the gene matches: 10. The CDR3 sequence: CASSQGLAGGARYF. The CDR3 bases are TGTGCCAGCAGTCAAGGACTAGCGGGGGGTGCTCGCTACTTC.

CDR3 sequence reads: CASSGRDRQSEAFF. DNA for the CDR3: TGTGCCAGCAGCGGCCGGGACAGACAATCTGAAGCTTTCTTT. The V gene is TRBV5-4, the J gene TRBJ1-1; 7 bases align to TRBD1. The V segment lost 4 bases and the J segment 6 bases; nucleotides outside the gene matches: 9. There are 14 residues in the CDR3. The germline V gene encodes CDR1 SGHNT and CDR2 YYREEE (reference sequence).

The CDR3 DNA is TGTGCCAGCAGCGGGGACAGGGGACGCCAGCCCCAGCATTTT. Protein sequence: CASSGDRGRQPQHF. The V gene is TRBV2, the J gene TRBJ1-5; 10 bases match TRBD1. Trimming cost V 6 bases and J 7 bases; bases outside gene matches: 6. This CDR3 contains 14 residues. Germline loops: CDR1 SNHLY, CDR2 FYNNEI.

The chain links TRBV7-8 to TRBJ2-7; 8 positions agree with TRBD2. This CDR3 has 15 amino acids. Germline assignment: CDR1 SGHVS and CDR2 FQNEAQ. The junction had 12 bases not matched to a gene; V was cut back by 5 bases and J by 6 bases. CDR3 protein: CASSPSAGVSPEQYF. CDR3 DNA: TGTGCCAGCAGCCCGTCAGCGGGAGTAAGCCCCGAGCAGTACTTC.

The rearrangement uses TRBV19 and TRBJ2-1; D unresolved. The ends were cut back, 7 bases at V and 7 bases at J, with 8 bases in the middle. Germline CDR1 LNHDA, CDR2 SQIVND (reference sequence). This CDR3 is 11 amino acids long. DNA for the CDR3: TGTGCCAGTACAGTGGATAATGAGCAGTTCTTC. Translating it yields CASTVDNEQFF.

The V and J genes are TRBV5-1 and TRBJ2-1; 10 bases line up with TRBD1. The V gene end was trimmed by 2 bases and the J gene end by 5 bases; junction bases not matched to a gene: 4. Germline V gene lookup returns CDR1 SGHRS and CDR2 YFSETQ. CDR3 length: 15 amino acids. The CDR3: CASSFRQGANNEQFF. CDR3 coding DNA: TGCGCCAGCAGCTTCCGACAGGGGGCCAACAATGAGCAGTTCTTC.

The V and J genes are TRBV11-3 and TRBJ2-7, with TRBD1 identical over 7 bases. Looked up from germline, CDR1 is SGHNT and CDR2 is YENEEA. The V segment lost 5 bases and the J segment 1 base; nucleotides outside the gene matches: 5. The CDR3 has 14 residues. CDR3: CASSPGGVSYEQYF. The CDR3 DNA is TGTGCCAGCAGCCCAGGGGGAGTTTCCTACGAGCAGTACTTC. The complete variable domain, with remaining parts taken from reference TRBV11-3 and TRBJ2-7, reads EAGVVQSPRYKIIEKKQPVAFWCNPISGHNTLYWYLQNLGQGPELLIRYENEEAVDDSQLPKDRFSAERLKGVDSTLKIQPAELGDSAVYLCASSPGGVSYEQYFGPGTRLTVT.

As DNA, the CDR3 is TGTGCCTGGAGTCAATGGCAGGGGTCGATGAACACTGAAGCTTTCTTT. Translating gives CAWSQWQGSMNTEAFF. The V gene is TRBV30, the J gene TRBJ1-1, with D tentatively TRBD1 (6 bases). CDR3 length: 16 residues. The V gene lost 2 bases and the J gene lost 0 bases, with 16 bases spanning the gap. The germline CDR1 and CDR2 sequences are GTSNPN and SVGIG (reference sequence).

The rearrangement joins TRBV2 to TRBJ1-2; D unresolved. V was clipped by 4 bases and J by 5 bases, with 14 bases between them. Per germline, CDR1 SNHLY and CDR2 FYNNEI. The CDR3 is 14 residues long. As DNA, the CDR3 is TGTGCCAGCAGTGGTCCCGGGTCCTTATATGGCTACACCTTC. This translates into CASSGPGSLYGYTF.

The chain is built from TRBV19 and TRBJ2-7; TRBD1 agrees at 7 bases. The trim removed 5 bases at V and 5 bases at J, leaving 9 bases unmatched. This CDR3 spans 14 amino acids. Germline V gene lookup returns CDR1 LNHDA and CDR2 SQIVND (reference sequence). The CDR3 sequence: CASSLKRTGNEQYF. The CDR3 coding sequence is TGTGCCAGTAGTCTAAAAAGGACAGGTAACGAGCAGTACTTC.

The chain recombines TRBV27 with TRBJ2-1, with 10 bases matching TRBD2. The germline V gene encodes CDR1 MNHEY and CDR2 SMNVEV (reference sequence). This CDR3 comprises 17 residues. The junction had 7 bases not matched to a gene; V was cut back by 0 bases and J by 5 bases. CDR3 nucleotide sequence: TGTGCCAGCAGTTTATCCCAGCGGGAGGGCCGTGACAATGAGCAGTTCTTC. It is translated as CASSLSQREGRDNEQFF.